One sample yielded the 20 T cell receptor beta chains listed below, sequenced in a study of T cell responses to AZD1222 COVID-19 vaccine. Libraries were prepared by immunoSEQ multiplex PCR; TCRdb keeps only in-frame clonotypes and omits some of them. This sample carries around 30,000 clones, over 90% of them seen once, and the ten largest clones take over 8%. Sequencing used peripheral blood, obtained on day 0 of AZD1222 vaccination. The receptor source for this set is an adult in good health.

The chain uses TRBV6-2 or TRBV6-3 and TRBJ2-7; D call uncertain. This CDR3 is 17 amino acids long. Germline V gene data show CDR1 as MNHEY and CDR2 as SVGEGT. The V end lost 2 bases, the J end lost 1 base, and 18 bases lay between the germline ends. This CDR3 reads CASSYGWTSSSSYEQYF. CDR3 nucleotide sequence: TGTGCCAGCAGTTACGGATGGACGTCGAGCTCATCCTACGAGCAGTACTTC.

The gene calls are TRBV5-1 and TRBJ2-5, with TRBD2 identical over 7 bases. The CDR3 spans 15 residues. In germline, CDR1 is SGHRS, CDR2 YFSETQ. J was trimmed by 3 bases and V by 6 bases; bases with no gene match: 11. In DNA, the CDR3 is TGCGCCAGCACCCCGTTAGGGGCGGGAGAAGAGACCCAGTACTTC. It yields the protein CASTPLGAGEETQYF.

The J gene is TRBJ2-1, the V gene TRBV4-3, with no clear D. Trimming took 2 bases from V and 10 from J, leaving 15 bases between them. CDR3 length equals 14 residues. Germline V gene lookup returns CDR1 LGHNA and CDR2 YSLEER. The CDR3 sequence: CASSQTNSPREQFF. The CDR3 region has the DNA TGCGCCAGCAGCCAAACGAACAGCCCGAGGGAGCAGTTCTTC.

This clone was observed once. The rearrangement joins TRBV18 to TRBJ1-5; D gene unclear. Between the trimmed V and J ends, which lost 3 bases and 1 base, there was a span of 7 bases. The V gene's germline CDR1 is KGHSH and CDR2 LQKENI. CDR3 length: 14 residues. This CDR3 is CASSPSGSNQPQHF. The CDR3 DNA follows: TGTGCCAGCTCACCTTCGGGGAGCAATCAGCCCCAGCATTTT.

This chain's CDR3 is CASSWSGDYGYTF. The CDR3 coding sequence is TGTGCCAGTAGTTGGTCAGGAGACTATGGCTACACCTTC. The J gene is TRBJ1-2, the V gene TRBV19; D remains unclear. CDR1 and CDR2 (germline): LNHDA, SQIVND (reference sequence). V was shortened by 5 bases and J by 3 bases, with 10 bases between the two germline ends. This CDR3 is built from 13 residues.

The V call is TRBV5-6, the J call TRBJ1-2; TRBD1 might be the D (6 bases). The V end was cut by 4 bases, the J end by 6 bases, with 10 bases between. Germline V gene data show CDR1 as SGHDT and CDR2 as YYEEEE. CDR3 size: 12 residues. CDR3 sequence: CASSLTGNGYTF. The CDR3, as DNA: TGTGCCAGCAGCCTGACAGGAAATGGCTACACCTTC.

This chain uses TRBV3-1 (or the pseudogene TRBV3-2) with TRBJ1-1; the D is unclear. The ends were cut back, 4 bases at V and 5 bases at J, with 20 bases in the middle. This CDR3 has 16 amino acids. Germline lookup yields CDR1 LGHDT and CDR2 YNNKEL (reference sequence). CDR3 sequence (DNA): TGTGCCAGCAGCCCCTGGGCGAGGAGGGAACGGACTGAAGCTTTCTTT. Protein sequence: CASSPWARRERTEAFF.

In this sample, this clone turned up once. CDR3 sequence reads: CASSFDSEAFF. CDR3 nucleotides: TGTGCCAGCAGCTTCGACAGTGAAGCTTTCTTT. The chain is built from TRBV5-6 and TRBJ1-1; maybe TRBD1 (5 bases). Per the germline V gene, CDR1 is SGHDT and CDR2 is YYEEEE. The CDR3 loop spans 11 amino acids. Trimming shortened V by 2 bases and J by 7 bases, and 6 bases separated the two germline ends.

CDR3 coding DNA: TGTGCCTGGAGCGGCGGACTATTCTCCTACAATGAGCAGTTCTTC. Protein product: CAWSGGLFSYNEQFF. The V call is TRBV30, the J call TRBJ2-1; D is perhaps TRBD2 (6 bases). The V end was cut by 3 bases, the J end by 0 bases, with 12 bases between. CDR1 and CDR2 (germline): GTSNPN, SVGIG (reference sequence). The CDR3 covers 15 residues.

The count of this clone is one. The chain couples TRBV30 to TRBJ1-2, with D hard to call. Germline CDR1 is GTSNPN and CDR2 is SVGIG (reference sequence). Trimming shortened V by 0 bases and J by 8 bases, and 19 bases separated the two germline ends. The CDR3 has 15 amino acids. The CDR3 coding sequence is TGTGCCTGGAGTGTAAACGGCAGGAAAAGTTACGGCTACACCTTC. It codes for CAWSVNGRKSYGYTF.

This chain connects TRBV24-1 to TRBJ2-5; 8 bases fit TRBD1. The V and J ends lost 9 bases and 1 base, in that order; junction bases with no gene match: 3. This CDR3 contains 13 residues. CDR1 and CDR2 from the germline V gene are KGHDR and SFDVKD. CDR3 protein: CATVDRAQETQYF. CDR3 bases: TGTGCCACCGTGGACAGGGCCCAAGAGACCCAGTACTTC.

Note on this clone: The junction departs from the called germline gene at one end, perhaps through a read error. The gene calls are TRBV5-4 and TRBJ2-7, with TRBD2 matching 7 bases. Germline loops: CDR1 SGHNT, CDR2 YYREEE (reference sequence). This CDR3 is built from 15 residues. The CDR3 DNA sequence: TGTGCCAGCAGCTCCGGGACTACCATCTCCCACGAGCAGTACTTC. It is translated as CASSSGTTISHEQYF.

J is TRBJ1-2 and V is TRBV10-1; no clear D gene. CDR3 length: 12 amino acids. Germline values: CDR1 WNHNN, CDR2 SYGVQD (reference sequence). Trimming stripped 3 bases from V and 4 bases from J, with 6 bases between. The CDR3 is CASSDAAYGYTF. CDR3 coding DNA: TGCGCCAGCAGTGATGCAGCCTATGGCTACACCTTC.

The chain carries TRBV6-5 and TRBJ2-7; D tentatively fits TRBD1 or TRBD2 (5 bases each). Per germline, CDR1 MNHEY and CDR2 SVGAGI. The CDR3 totals 15 residues. Trimming removed 4 bases at V and 3 bases at J, with 16 bases between. CDR3 residues: CASSFRWGSGYEQYF. The CDR3 nucleotides read TGTGCCAGCAGTTTCCGCTGGGGGAGTGGCTACGAGCAGTACTTC.

This rearrangement joins TRBV2 to TRBJ1-2; TRBD1 agrees at 7 bases. The CDR3 length is 15 residues. Germline CDR1 reads SNHLY; CDR2 reads FYNNEI. V trimming: 3 bases; J trimming: 3 bases; junction bases outside the gene matches: 7. The CDR3, as DNA: TGTGCCAGCAGTGAGGGCAGGGGGATCGACTATGGCTACACCTTC. It encodes CASSEGRGIDYGYTF.

This rearrangement joins TRBV19 to TRBJ2-1, with TRBD2 matching 9 bases. Germline V CDR1 and CDR2: LNHDA, SQIVND (reference sequence). With 7 bases clipped from V and 5 bases from J, the junction kept 21 bases outside the gene matches. The CDR3 covers 19 residues. CDR3 in DNA: TGTGCCAGTAAGAACAGCCCATTTCGAGCGGGAGGAAACGACAATGAGCAGTTCTTC. It yields the protein CASKNSPFRAGGNDNEQFF. Full variable domain (remainder filled in from reference TRBV19 and TRBJ2-1): DGGITQSPKYLFRKEGQNVTLSCEQNLNHDAMYWYRQDPGQGLRLIYYSQIVNDFQKGDIAEGYSVSREKKESFPLTVTSAQKNPTAFYLCASKNSPFRAGGNDNEQFFGPGTRLTVL.

The gene calls are TRBV4-1 and TRBJ1-2, with D perhaps matching TRBD1 (6 bases). V lost 0 bases and J lost 4, with 15 bases in between. The CDR3 extends over 16 amino acids. Germline assignment: CDR1 MGHRA and CDR2 YSYEKL. CDR3 region: CASSQDSTGTGYGYTF. The CDR3 bases are TGCGCCAGCAGCCAAGATAGTACAGGGACGGGCTATGGCTACACCTTC.

The chain couples TRBV11-2 to TRBJ1-2; no clear D. The CDR3 loop spans 13 amino acids. Germline CDR1 and CDR2: SGHAT and FQNNGV. Trimming stripped 1 base from V and 5 bases from J, with 8 bases between. CDR3 in amino acids: CASSLVWEYGYTF. In DNA form, the CDR3 reads TGTGCCAGCAGCTTAGTTTGGGAATATGGCTACACCTTC.

The chain combines TRBV11-2 with TRBJ2-1; tentative D call: TRBD1 (6 bases). The CDR3 consists of 16 residues. V lost 5 bases, J lost 0 bases, and 14 bases lay in between. Germline V lookup: CDR1 SGHAT, CDR2 FQNNGV. Here the CDR3 DNA reads TGTGCCAGCAGCCTCCGGGACACTCGCTCCTACAATGAGCAGTTCTTC. Protein sequence: CASSLRDTRSYNEQFF. The whole variable domain, remainder taken from reference TRBV11-2 and TRBJ2-1, is EAGVAQSPRYKIIEKRQSVAFWCNPISGHATLYWYQQILGQGPKLLIQFQNNGVVDDSQLPKDRFSAERLKGVDSTLKIQPAKLEDSAVYLCASSLRDTRSYNEQFFGPGTRLTVL.

The CDR3, as DNA: TGTGCCAGCAGTCGGAACGCCCGGCCGATGAACACTGAAGCTTTCTTT. This translates into CASSRNARPMNTEAFF. This sequence joins TRBV6-2 or TRBV6-3 and TRBJ1-1; D gene ambiguous. The CDR3 runs to 16 residues. Germline V gene sequence: CDR1 MNHEY, CDR2 SVGEGT. The V gene lost 5 bases and the J gene lost 0 bases, with 16 bases spanning the gap.